This T cell receptor beta chain stems from a study of T cell responses to AZD1222 COVID-19 vaccine (dated by TCRdb to about 2021). About the study as a whole: A total of about 240 trial participants underwent TCR sequencing, of whom some 210 received two doses of AZD1222 and 26 received two doses of the MenACWY control vaccine. Enrollment into the trials was organized by age into subgroups of 18-55, 56-69 and 70-plus years, and those subgroups contained approximately 150, 30 and 60 TCR-sequenced participants, respectively.

Points the paper makes about the study in general: In the small 56-69-year group, the increase in depth fell short of significance, most likely because of low power. Reportedly, close to half of the unique spike-specific TCRs recognized epitopes lying outside the regions that are mutated in the B.1.351 and B.1.1.7 variants. After two AZD1222 doses, both the breadth and the depth of spike-specific TCRs were significantly higher than at day 0 and than in MenACWY recipients. Because no samples from the day 14 peak response were available, repertoires could be characterized only after the peak T cell response. The whole spike protein was spanned by vaccine-associated CD4 TCRs, and dominant responses were seen in regions 160-218 and 743-854. Conclusions about previously exposed vaccinees are limited, since just six AZD1222 recipients were seropositive for SARS-CoV-2 at baseline. Participants were mostly white British and included more females than males, and it was suggested by the authors that clonal diversity may have been underestimated.

The CDR3 has 14 amino acids, counting the end cysteine and phenylalanine. The only DNA kept is the CDR3, 42 bases in frame from the first base. From a lookup of the germline V gene, CDR1 and CDR2 are LGHNA and YNFKEQ. V sheds 6 bases and J sheds 2 bases, leaving 14 bases between their ends. The CDR3 regions of human TCRbeta chains were subjected to immunosequencing. Processing in the source paper ran as follows. Repertoire TCRs were checked for matches against a reference library of SARS-CoV-2-specific TCRs that had been generated using the MIRA antigen-specificity platform. Breadth meant the fraction of unique TCRs that were SARS-CoV-2-associated, whereas depth meant the fraction of total T cells that were SARS-CoV-2-associated. Using the MIRA data, each spike-specific TCR was mapped to the spike region that the TCR reacts to and placed in a CD4 or CD8 class. Log10-transformed breadth and depth values were compared by one-way ANOVA with Sidak's multiple comparisons tests. Not all clones reach the TCRdb copy of this immuneACCESS table, which keeps in-frame sequences only. Checked studies attribute under half of the gap to unresolved V genes and leave the rest unexplained. The V and J calls and clone size are taken from that table; D and trimming were inferred from the DNA. The table for this sample lists 150,000 or so clones; around 91% of them were counted only once. Clones ranked in the top ten supply roughly 6% of the sample.

A note on this clone: The specificity of this receptor is unknown. No much larger clone is present one base from it, and per-base qualities are unavailable.

Interpreted using the paper, the time point label stands for: about 28 days (+/-7) after the second vaccine dose. AZD1222 recipients given second doses at about 4 weeks or at about 12 weeks were pooled, since spike-specific TCR depth and breadth were not found to differ between the two schedules. The vaccinee samples were drawn from two UK trials, COV001 and COV002, one of which was a single-blind randomized controlled phase 2/3 trial testing AZD1222 (ChAdOx1 nCoV-19) in healthy adults. Trial participant PBMC samples were collected at day 0 and day 28 after the second dose for TCRbeta chain sequencing.

The chain is made from TRBV4-2 and TRBJ2-7; TRBD2 is a weak D gene call, 5 bases matching. The material sequenced was peripheral blood, taken 28 days after the second AZD1222 dose. The TCR was taken from an adult who received the AZD1222 COVID-19 vaccine. This receptor has the CDR3 CASRAPGETYEQYF. The DNA reads as follows: TGTGCCAGCAGGGCCCCCGGGGAAACCTACGAGCAGTACTTC.